Described below is a single T cell receptor beta chain sequence and its context. Its antigen remains unidentified. CDR1 is SGHNT and CDR2 is YYREEE in the germline V gene (reference sequence). Trimming removed 3 bases from V and 2 bases from J, with 9 bases in between. The CDR3 has 15 amino acids. Cells were stimulated with overlapping HIV-1 Gag 15-mer peptides. Sorted nonresponding memory CD4+ T cells were CD40L-negative, CD69-negative, CD45RO-high. PBMCs were depleted of CD8+ T cells before stimulation. The libraries were made with immunoSEQ version 4 in survey mode. Clones were sequenced by immunoSEQ multiplex PCR, and TCRdb holds only the in-frame ones, with some missing. The repertoire consists of 30,000 to 40,000 clones, with roughly 82% occurring once and the leading ten covering 18%. The data belong to a study of persistence of HIV-infected CD4 T cells. Whole-study context: Donors had been on suppressive ART for a median of 8 years.

Study-level results: Antigen-responding cells were enriched for degenerate expanded CDR3beta sequences.

The receptor's source is an adult woman with HIV who was CMV-seropositive. The source material was CD4+ T cells sorted from PBMCs after roughly 18-hour stimulation, sampled from a patient who received antiretroviral therapy. V and J are TRBV5-4 and TRBJ2-6; D might be TRBD1 (6 bases). The CDR3 DNA sequence: TGTGCCAGCAGCTACAGGGAACCTGGGGCCAACGTCCTGACTTTC. This codes for CASSYREPGANVLTF. The full variable domain, its missing parts supplied by reference TRBV5-4 and TRBJ2-6, is ETGVTQSPTHLIKTRGQQVTLRCSSQSGHNTVSWYQQALGQGPQFIFQYYREEENGRGNFPPRFSGLQFPNYSSELNVNALELDDSALYLCASSYREPGANVLTFGAGSRLTVL.